One sample yielded the 25 T cell receptor beta chains listed below, sequenced in a study of early T cells in non-severe SARS-CoV-2 infection. TCRdb called the 5' RACE reads again in MiXCR, with one record for every CDR3 protein. Here the sample spans about 61,000 distinct CDR3 sequences, roughly 8.8% being singletons. Sequencing was carried out using whole blood. Receptors originate from an adult who was a healthcare worker with PCR-confirmed SARS-CoV-2 infection or an uninfected control (not recorded which).

This clonotype was counted at least ten times. The rearrangement uses TRBV5-1 and TRBJ1-2, with D uncertain. The CDR3 spans 15 residues. The V gene lost 0 bases and the J gene lost 7 bases, with 16 bases spanning the gap. Germline V gives CDR1 SGHRS, CDR2 YFSETQ. CDR3 amino acids: CASSLDGGRRGGYTF. In nucleotides, the CDR3 is TGCGCCAGCAGCTTGGATGGAGGGCGACGTGGTGGCTACACCTTC.

This sequence joins TRBV20-1 and TRBJ1-3; tentatively, D is TRBD1 (6 bases). Germline CDR1 reads DFQATT; CDR2 reads SNEGSKA (reference sequence). CDR3 length: 16 amino acids. V was shortened by 1 base and J by 0 bases, with 13 bases between the two germline ends. The chain's CDR3 is CSARATGLLSGNTIYF. CDR3 nucleotide sequence: TGCAGTGCTAGAGCGACAGGACTGCTCTCTGGAAACACCATATATTTT.

This clonotype came up many times. The genes are TRBV20-1 and TRBJ1-1; D possibly corresponds to TRBD1 (5 bases). The CDR3 has 13 residues. The germline V gene encodes CDR1 DFQATT and CDR2 SNEGSKA (reference sequence). V lost 2 bases, J lost 1 base, and 8 bases lay in between. The CDR3 loop reads CSARKGPNTEAFF. The CDR3 DNA reads TGCAGTGCTAGAAAGGGGCCGAACACTGAAGCTTTCTTT.

Only a few counts were recorded for this clonotype. The chain joins TRBV5-1 to TRBJ1-2, with TRBD1 matching over 7 bases. V trimming: 4 bases; J trimming: 4 bases; junction bases outside the gene matches: 10. This CDR3 is 15 amino acids long. The germline V gene has CDR1 SGHRS and CDR2 YFSETQ. DNA of the CDR3: TGCGCCAGCAGCCCACCCCGACAGGGAACCTATGGCTACACCTTC. It is translated as CASSPPRQGTYGYTF.

The chain has TRBV7-9 and TRBJ1-2; no definite D call. Germline V lookup: CDR1 SEHNR, CDR2 FQNEAQ (reference sequence). This CDR3 comprises 13 residues. Trimming left V 2 bases short and J 6 bases short, with 10 bases between. The CDR3 protein is CASSLTGANGYTF. Here the CDR3 DNA reads TGTGCCAGCAGCTTAACGGGCGCGAATGGCTACACCTTC. Full variable domain (missing parts from reference TRBV7-9 and TRBJ1-2): DTGVSQNPRHKITKRGQNVTFRCDPISEHNRLYWYRQTLGQGPEFLTYFQNEAQLEKSRLLSDRFSAERPKGSFSTLEIQRTEQGDSAMYLCASSLTGANGYTFGSGTRLTVV.

This clonotype was counted between two and nine times. Here the CDR3 reads CASSPGQRISTEAFF. CDR3 coding DNA: TGTGCCAGCAGTCCTGGACAGAGAATAAGTACTGAAGCTTTCTTT. This chain uses TRBV28 with TRBJ1-1; the D gene is possibly TRBD1 (6 bases). The length of the CDR3 is 15 residues. With 5 bases removed from V and 5 bases from J, the gap between germline ends came to 18 bases. The germline V gene encodes CDR1 MDHEN and CDR2 SYDVKM.

The sample holds many counts of this clonotype. This sequence joins TRBV29-1 and TRBJ2-3; D uncertain. V dropped 4 bases and J dropped 2 bases, with 13 bases sitting between them. CDR3 size: 14 residues. Germline loops: CDR1 SQVTM, CDR2 ANQGSEA. The CDR3 coding sequence is TGCAGCGTTGTCTCTCCGTTACTCACAGATACGCAGTATTTT. The encoded protein is CSVVSPLLTDTQYF.

This clonotype was detected only a few times. This chain connects TRBV18 to TRBJ2-1, with 10 nucleotides matching TRBD1. V lost 5 bases, J lost 4 bases, and 5 bases stayed unmatched. The CDR3 runs to 15 residues. Germline V gene sequence: CDR1 KGHSH, CDR2 LQKENI. CDR3 DNA: TGTGCCAGCTCAGTCGGGACAGGGGATTACAATGAGCAGTTCTTC. Its translation: CASSVGTGDYNEQFF.

The genes are TRBV5-5 and TRBJ2-2, with unresolved D. The CDR3 sequence is 15 residues long. The germline V and J ends were trimmed by 4 bases and 0 bases, with 10 bases remaining between them. CDR1 is SGHKS and CDR2 is YYEKEE in the germline V gene (reference sequence). The chain's CDR3 is CASSLPQPNTGELFF. The CDR3 nucleotides read TGTGCCAGCAGCCTCCCACAGCCGAACACCGGGGAGCTGTTTTTT. Using reference TRBV5-5 and TRBJ2-2 for the parts outside the CDR3, the full variable domain is DAGVTQSPTHLIKTRGQQVTLRCSPISGHKSVSWYQQVLGQGPQFIFQYYEKEERGRGNFPDRFSARQFPNYSSELNVNALLLGDSALYLCASSLPQPNTGELFFGEGSRLTVL.

This clonotype appeared many times. The chain links TRBV3-1 to TRBJ2-1, with a tentative D call TRBD2 (7 bases). This CDR3 has 14 amino acids. V was pared by 4 bases and J by 9 bases, with 16 bases between. Germline CDR1 and CDR2: LGHDT and YNNKEL (reference sequence). Here the CDR3 DNA reads TGTGCCAGCAGCCGGGGAGGGGGGATAAGTGAGCAGTTCTTC. As protein: CASSRGGGISEQFF.

The table lists this clonotype with many counts. This rearrangement joins TRBV7-6 to TRBJ1-2; no firm D call. Trimming took 1 base from V and 7 from J, leaving 10 bases between them. Germline CDR1 SGHVS, CDR2 FNYEAQ. This CDR3 has 13 residues. CDR3 protein: CASSLDGVAGYTF. The CDR3 DNA follows: TGTGCCAGCAGCTTAGACGGTGTTGCTGGCTACACCTTC.

This rearrangement joins TRBV5-4 to TRBJ2-3; tentatively, D is TRBD1 or TRBD2 (6 bases each). This CDR3 has 15 residues. Trimming shortened V by 4 bases and J by 0 bases, and 12 bases separated the two germline ends. Germline assignment: CDR1 SGHNT and CDR2 YYREEE (reference sequence). CDR3: CASSTTGTSTDTQYF. The CDR3, as DNA: TGTGCCAGCAGCACAACAGGGACTAGCACAGATACGCAGTATTTT.

The chain employs TRBV18 and TRBJ1-3, with a tentative D call TRBD1 (5 bases). With 0 bases removed from V and 0 bases from J, the gap between germline ends came to 9 bases. The germline gives CDR1 KGHSH, CDR2 LQKENI. The CDR3 is 16 residues long. This chain's CDR3 is CASSPPGTVSGNTIYF. CDR3 in DNA: TGTGCCAGCTCACCACCCGGGACGGTCTCTGGAAACACCATATATTTT.

This clonotype was observed a handful of times. This chain joins TRBV12-3 or TRBV12-4 and TRBJ1-3; 9 bases fit TRBD1. With V trimmed by 6 bases and J by 1 base, 4 bases remained unmatched. The CDR3 covers 15 residues. CDR3 DNA sequence: TGTGCCAGCAGCGCAGGGACAGGGTCTGGAAACACCATATATTTT. It yields the protein CASSAGTGSGNTIYF.

The chain combines TRBV12-5 with TRBJ2-5, with 14 bases identical to TRBD2. CDR1 and CDR2 (germline): LGHNT, FRNRAP. After removal of 4 bases from V and 2 bases from J, the junction contained 6 bases not matched to a gene. The length of the CDR3 is 17 residues. CDR3 sequence (DNA): TGTGCTAGTGGTTCGCCGGGACTAGCGGGGGATCAAGAGACCCAGTACTTC. Translated: CASGSPGLAGDQETQYF.

In its sample, this clonotype was seen a few times. The junction does not match germline at one end; this may be a read error. The chain uses TRBV5-1 and TRBJ1-1; 8 bases line up with TRBD1. Germline loops: CDR1 SGHRS, CDR2 YFSETQ. CDR3 size: 18 residues. CDR3 in amino acids: CASSLDRDRWDLGTEAFF. CDR3 DNA: TGTGCCAGCAGCTTGGATCGGGACAGGTGGGATCTTGGCACTGAAGCTTTCTTT.

This clonotype showed up many times. The chain links TRBV11-2 to TRBJ2-3, with D unclear. The CDR3 is made up of 14 amino acids. The V gene's germline CDR1 is SGHAT and CDR2 FQNNGV. V lost 5 bases and J lost 2, with 11 bases in between. CDR3 protein: CASSPLSPTDTQYF. The CDR3, as DNA: TGTGCCAGCAGCCCATTAAGCCCCACAGATACGCAGTATTTT.

V is TRBV11-2 and J is TRBJ2-2; D ambiguous. V lost 5 bases to trimming and J lost 4 bases, with 8 bases between them. CDR1 and CDR2 (germline): SGHAT, FQNNGV. The CDR3 runs to 13 residues. CDR3 loop: CASSRMLTGELFF. CDR3 in DNA: TGTGCCAGCAGCCGTATGCTCACCGGGGAGCTGTTTTTT. Variable domain in full (rest from reference TRBV11-2 and TRBJ2-2): EAGVAQSPRYKIIEKRQSVAFWCNPISGHATLYWYQQILGQGPKLLIQFQNNGVVDDSQLPKDRFSAERLKGVDSTLKIQPAKLEDSAVYLCASSRMLTGELFFGEGSRLTVL.

This clonotype appeared many times. This chain uses TRBV5-1 with TRBJ2-2; D call uncertain. V was pared by 3 bases and J by 5 bases, with 5 bases between. CDR1 is SGHRS, CDR2 YFSETQ, per germline. This CDR3 is 12 amino acids long. CDR3 sequence: CASSWGTGELFF. In DNA, the CDR3 is TGCGCCAGCAGCTGGGGTACCGGGGAGCTGTTTTTT. The full variable domain, with the rest looked up from reference TRBV5-1 and TRBJ2-2, is KAGVTQTPRYLIKTRGQQVTLSCSPISGHRSVSWYQQTPGQGLQFLFEYFSETQRNKGNFPGRFSGRQFSNSRSEMNVSTLELGDSALYLCASSWGTGELFFGEGSRLTVL.

This clonotype was found many times. The chain recombines TRBV7-7 with TRBJ1-3, with D possibly TRBD1 on 5 matching bases. The CDR3 totals 15 residues. Per the germline V gene, CDR1 is SSHAT and CDR2 is FNYEAQ (reference sequence). Trimming stripped 1 base from V and 0 bases from J, with 7 bases between. The CDR3 spells CASSLGQSSGNTIYF. CDR3 coding DNA: TGTGCCAGCAGCTTAGGACAGAGCTCTGGAAACACCATATATTTT. The full variable domain, in which reference TRBV7-7 and TRBJ1-3 provide the parts outside the CDR3, is GAGVSQSPRYKVTKRGQDVTLRCDPISSHATLYWYQQALGQGPEFLTYFNYEAQPDKSGLPSDRFSAERPEGSISTLTIQRTEQRDSAMYRCASSLGQSSGNTIYFGEGSWLTVV.

The table lists this clonotype with a few counts. J is TRBJ1-1 and V is TRBV7-6, with unresolved D. Trimming pared 1 base from V and 3 bases from J, leaving 6 bases between. The CDR3 length is 13 residues. Germline-derived CDR1 and CDR2 are SGHVS and FNYEAQ. CDR3 nucleotide sequence: TGTGCCAGCAGCTTAGGGGCCCACACTGAAGCTTTCTTT. Translated, it gives CASSLGAHTEAFF.

V and J are TRBV6-1 and TRBJ1-3; D remains unclear. Trimming shortened V by 4 bases and J by 4 bases, and 17 bases separated the two germline ends. Germline values: CDR1 MNHNS, CDR2 SASEGT. The CDR3 totals 16 residues. CDR3 sequence (DNA): TGTGCCAGCAGTGTTTTTTTGGCTCCCTCGGGAAACACCATATATTTT. The encoded protein is CASSVFLAPSGNTIYF.

Only a few counts were recorded for this clonotype. This chain connects TRBV7-7 to TRBJ1-1; tentatively, D is TRBD1 (5 bases). The CDR3 length is 13 residues. With 5 bases removed from V and 5 bases from J, the gap between germline ends came to 12 bases. CDR1 and CDR2 (germline): SSHAT, FNYEAQ (reference sequence). In DNA form, the CDR3 reads TGTGCCAGCAGCATCGGGGAGGGGACTGAAGCTTTCTTT. Its translation: CASSIGEGTEAFF.

The genes are TRBV5-1 and TRBJ2-3; 13 positions match TRBD2. The CDR3 covers 16 residues. The V and J ends lost 4 bases and 4 bases, in that order; junction bases with no gene match: 6. Germline lookup yields CDR1 SGHRS and CDR2 YFSETQ. The CDR3 region has the DNA TGCGCCAGCAGCGCAACTAGCGGGGGGGCCTCAGATACGCAGTATTTT. It yields the protein CASSATSGGASDTQYF.

This clonotype was seen more than once but under ten times. The V and J genes are TRBV23-1 and TRBJ2-2; the D is unclear. TRBV23-1 is annotated as an ORF whose role is uncertain. The CDR3 has 18 amino acids. V was clipped by 4 bases and J by 1 base, with 19 bases between them. CDR3 nucleotide sequence: TGCGCCAGCAGTCCCACTCGGACCGAAACCGTGAACACCGGGGAGCTGTTTTTT. It encodes CASSPTRTETVNTGELFF.